A single sample gave rise to the 20 T cell receptor beta chains below, sequenced in a study of follicular helper T cells after annual influenza vaccination. Here immunoSEQ multiplex PCR was the method, and the copy in TCRdb shows in-frame clones only, minus some. Among several thousand clones listed, more than 75% were seen once. Indicated time point: 2015-2016 season, 7 days after influenza vaccination. Specimen: CXCR5- memory CD4+ T cells sorted from blood, collected 7 days after influenza vaccination. Receptors originate from an adult who received the influenza vaccine.

The rearrangement joins TRBV28 to TRBJ2-1, with D unclear. Germline V gene data show CDR1 as MDHEN and CDR2 as SYDVKM. CDR3 length: 17 residues. V was clipped by 5 bases and J by 2 bases, with 19 bases between them. In DNA form, the CDR3 reads TGTGCCAGCAGTCTCGATTCTAGGTGGAGAACCTACAATGAGCAGTTCTTC. Translation gives CASSLDSRWRTYNEQFF.

The V gene is TRBV12-5, the J gene TRBJ2-1; 13 bases match TRBD2. With V trimmed by 7 bases and J by 7 bases, 19 bases remained unmatched. The CDR3 spans 19 residues. Germline V gives CDR1 LGHNT, CDR2 FRNRAP. For the CDR3, the DNA is TGTGCTAGTGCCTCGGACAGAAGGACTAGCGGGAGAAGAAGGAATGAGCAGTTCTTC. Amino acid sequence: CASASDRRTSGRRRNEQFF.

The V call is TRBV10-3, the J call TRBJ2-1; D is possibly TRBD1 (5 bases). CDR3 length: 14 residues. Germline V gene lookup returns CDR1 ENHRY and CDR2 SYGVKD. Trimming pared 4 bases from V and 5 bases from J, leaving 12 bases between. CDR3 DNA: TGTGCCATCAGTGGTTGGGGCCAGGACAATGAGCAGTTCTTC. This sequence encodes CAISGWGQDNEQFF.

The J gene is TRBJ2-5, the V gene TRBV5-6; D call uncertain. CDR1 SGHDT and CDR2 YYEEEE come from the germline V gene. This CDR3 contains 15 residues. V was pared by 1 base and J by 2 bases, with 12 bases between. The CDR3 region is CASSLNFGSQETQYF. The CDR3 region has the DNA TGTGCCAGCAGCTTGAATTTCGGATCTCAAGAGACCCAGTACTTC.

This sequence joins TRBV5-1 and TRBJ1-1; D remains ambiguous. This CDR3 is built from 14 residues. V was clipped by 4 bases and J by 4 bases, with 14 bases between them. The V gene's germline CDR1 is SGHRS and CDR2 YFSETQ. In DNA, the CDR3 is TGCGCCAGCAGCCCCCCAGTGGCGAGCACTGAAGCTTTCTTT. Translated, it gives CASSPPVASTEAFF.

The gene calls are TRBV18 and TRBJ2-1; possibly TRBD2 for D (5 bases). The germline V and J ends were trimmed by 4 bases and 7 bases, with 5 bases remaining between them. Germline lookup yields CDR1 KGHSH and CDR2 LQKENI. The CDR3 runs 11 residues. The CDR3 sequence is CASSRENEQFF. Here the CDR3 DNA reads TGTGCCAGCTCACGGGAGAATGAGCAGTTCTTC.

The chain couples TRBV4-2 to TRBJ1-1; D is ambiguous. The V and J ends lost 0 bases and 0 bases respectively, with 8 bases between them. This CDR3 comprises 15 residues. In germline, CDR1 is LGHNA, CDR2 YNFKEQ. CDR3 sequence (DNA): TGTGCCAGCAGCCAAGATGACACACTGAACACTGAAGCTTTCTTT. As protein: CASSQDDTLNTEAFF.

The chain has TRBV19 and TRBJ1-1; D possibly corresponds to TRBD1 (6 bases). The V and J ends lost 3 bases and 6 bases respectively, with 11 bases between them. Germline V CDR1 and CDR2: LNHDA, SQIVND (reference sequence). This CDR3 spans 13 amino acids. The DNA for the CDR3 is TGTGCCAGTAGTATTCGGGGGGGCCCTGAAGCTTTCTTT. Encoded protein: CASSIRGGPEAFF.

The gene calls are TRBV30 and TRBJ1-1; D gene unclear. CDR1 and CDR2 (germline): GTSNPN, SVGIG (reference sequence). The CDR3 has 11 amino acids. V shed 1 base and J shed 12 bases, with 12 bases lying between them. CDR3 loop: CAWSAPELPFF. The CDR3 nucleotides read TGTGCCTGGAGTGCCCCCGAATTGCCTTTCTTT. The full variable domain, rest sourced from reference TRBV30 and TRBJ1-1, is SQTIHQWPATLVQPVGSPLSLECTVEGTSNPNLYWYRQAAGRGLQLLFYSVGIGQISSEVPQNLSASRPQDRQFILSSKKLLLSDSGFYLCAWSAPELPFFGQGTRLTVV.

The V call is TRBV30, the J call TRBJ1-1; possibly TRBD1 for D (5 bases). Germline V gene sequence: CDR1 GTSNPN, CDR2 SVGIG (reference sequence). This CDR3 region has 14 residues. V lost 2 bases to trimming and J lost 1 base, with 11 bases between them. The CDR3 DNA reads TGTGCCTGGAGTTGGGAACAGGCGAACACTGAAGCTTTCTTT. This encodes CAWSWEQANTEAFF.

This clone has only a few counts. V is TRBV2 and J is TRBJ2-6, with D unresolved. V was clipped by 2 bases and J by 0 bases, with 14 bases between them. This CDR3 comprises 18 residues. The V gene's germline CDR1 is SNHLY and CDR2 FYNNEI. The CDR3 region is CASSERYLQSSGANVLTF. CDR3 DNA: TGTGCCAGCAGTGAACGTTATCTCCAAAGCTCTGGGGCCAACGTCCTGACTTTC. Filled out from reference TRBV2 and TRBJ2-6, the complete variable domain reads EPEVTQTPSHQVTQMGQEVILRCVPISNHLYFYWYRQILGQKVEFLVSFYNNEISEKSEIFDDQFSVERPDGSNFTLKIRSTKLEDSAMYFCASSERYLQSSGANVLTFGAGSRLTVL.

The count of this clone is one. The V gene is TRBV7-9, the J gene TRBJ2-5; TRBD2 matches 10 bases. The CDR3 runs to 17 residues. The germline V gene encodes CDR1 SEHNR and CDR2 FQNEAQ (reference sequence). The V gene end was trimmed by 1 base and the J gene end by 9 bases; junction bases not matched to a gene: 14. CDR3 nucleotides: TGTGCCAGCAGCTTAGTAGGCCTAGCGGGGGCCCCCAAGCCCCAGTACTTC. This encodes CASSLVGLAGAPKPQYF.

CDR3 residues: CASSYEGSGRVQYF. CDR3 in DNA: TGTGCCAGCAGTTACGAGGGCTCGGGGCGGGTGCAGTACTTC. This sequence joins TRBV6-6 and TRBJ2-7; possibly TRBD1 or TRBD2 for D (5 bases each). Germline CDR1 MNHNY, CDR2 SVGAGI (reference sequence). The CDR3 is made up of 14 amino acids. V gave up 2 bases and J gave up 9 bases, with 17 bases separating them.

This clone showed up just once. The J gene is TRBJ1-3, the V gene TRBV9; possible D gene TRBD1, 5 bases. CDR1 is SGDLS and CDR2 is YYNGEE in the germline V gene. V lost 0 bases and J 1 base, leaving 5 bases between the germline ends. The CDR3 is 14 residues long. CDR3 DNA sequence: TGTGCCAGCAGCGTAGCAGGGTCTGGAAACACCATATATTTT. This gives the protein CASSVAGSGNTIYF.

J is TRBJ2-2 and V is TRBV11-1, with D hard to call. Germline CDR1 reads SGHAT; CDR2 reads FQDESV (reference sequence). V was shortened by 3 bases and J by 6 bases, with 5 bases between the two germline ends. CDR3 size: 12 residues. The CDR3 DNA reads as TGTGCCAGCAGCTTGGGCCCCGGGGAGCTGTTTTTT. Protein: CASSLGPGELFF.

This chain links TRBV4-3 with TRBJ2-7, with 7 bases that match TRBD2. Looked up from germline, CDR1 is LGHNA and CDR2 is YSLEER. The CDR3 length is 17 residues. Trimming at V came to 0 bases and at J to 2 bases, leaving 10 bases not matched to a gene. CDR3 sequence reads: CASSQELAGTITYEQYF. CDR3 nucleotides: TGCGCCAGCAGCCAAGAATTAGCGGGCACCATAACCTACGAGCAGTACTTC.

The chain links TRBV28 to TRBJ1-5; weak D call: TRBD1 (5 bases). Per germline, CDR1 MDHEN and CDR2 SYDVKM. Trimming stripped 3 bases from V and 1 base from J, with 10 bases between. The CDR3 spans 15 residues. The CDR3 nucleotides read TGTGCCAGCAGTTTCGGGGGGACGAGCAATCAGCCCCAGCATTTT. Amino acids: CASSFGGTSNQPQHF.

J is TRBJ2-7 and V is TRBV28; D remains ambiguous. Germline-derived CDR1 and CDR2 are MDHEN and SYDVKM. This CDR3 contains 11 residues. Trimming removed 8 bases from V and 3 bases from J, with 8 bases in between. DNA of the CDR3: TGTGCCAGCGGTGGACGCTACGAGCAGTACTTC. Protein product: CASGGRYEQYF.

V gene TRBV2 combines with J gene TRBJ2-5; D is unresolved. The germline CDR1 and CDR2 sequences are SNHLY and FYNNEI. This CDR3 comprises 11 residues. Trimming removed 3 bases at V and 2 bases at J, with 1 base between. CDR3 in amino acids: CASSEQETQYF. CDR3 coding DNA: TGTGCCAGCAGTGAGCAAGAGACCCAGTACTTC.

The genes are TRBV4-3 and TRBJ1-2, with D possibly matching TRBD1 (5 bases). The CDR3 has 16 amino acids. V was cut by 0 bases and J by 4 bases, with 15 bases left in between. Germline loops: CDR1 LGHNA, CDR2 YSLEER. CDR3 bases: TGCGCCAGCAGCCAAGATCATCGGGAAAGGGGCTATGGCTACACCTTC. It specifies CASSQDHRERGYGYTF.